The TCR beta chain under discussion was sequenced for a study of blood T cell repertoires in COVID-19. Study details: T cells, B-cell-depleted T cells, or PBMCs provided the cDNA or gDNA that served as material.

Profiling relied on immunoSEQ multiplex PCR, and the TCRdb table lists in-frame clones only, not all of them. The table lists about 300,000 clones, 85% to 90% of them singletons, with about 4% in the top ten. Participants were aged about 18 to 100 years from about two dozen US areas. Recovered status applied to Cohort 3 donors who had two consecutive negative PCRs. It also applied to those with clearance or with symptom resolution. The sample was PBMCs or T cells enriched from blood (not recorded which). The clonotype comes from a young man who had recovered from COVID-19.

The CDR3 reads CASSGRTGTSGSRDGELFF. The CDR3 DNA follows: TGTGCCAGCAGTGGACGCACCGGGACTAGCGGGAGTCGTGACGGGGAGCTGTTTTTT. This chain uses TRBV27 with TRBJ2-2; TRBD2 matches at 14 bases. The CDR3 runs 19 residues. Germline CDR1 reads MNHEY; CDR2 reads SMNVEV (reference sequence). V lost 5 bases and J lost 7; bases outside the gene matches: 15.